The clone carrying this T cell receptor (beta chain) turned up a few times. Antigen unknown. The CDR3 has 15 amino acids. V lost 2 bases and J lost 4, with 12 bases in between. Germline V lookup: CDR1 SGHRS, CDR2 YFSETQ. The sample belongs to a study of early T cells in non-severe SARS-CoV-2 infection. Study overall: Chains were unpaired, as sequencing was done on bulk RNA from unsorted whole blood.

Study results and caveats: CD4 and private specificities were missed by VDJdb matching, which favored anti-spike CD8 responses.

Individual cDNA molecules each received unique molecular identifiers attached to them. A single record per CDR3 protein comes from TCRdb applying MiXCR to the 5' RACE reads. The sample carries over 80,000 distinct CDR3 sequences, about an eighth recorded once. The sequence derives from an adult who was a healthcare worker with PCR-confirmed SARS-CoV-2 infection or an uninfected control (not recorded which). This sample comprised whole blood, obtained at baseline. The rearrangement joins TRBV5-1 to TRBJ2-2; D unclear. As DNA, the CDR3 is TGCGCCAGCAGCTTTGAAGGCGGAACCACCGGGGAGCTGTTTTTT. Amino acids: CASSFEGGTTGELFF.